The count of the clone carrying this T cell receptor (beta chain) is one. What it recognizes is unknown. This sample is part of a study of radiation and T cells in renal cell carcinoma. General study results and limits: Top tumor clonotypes rose in blood 2 weeks post-radiation, then contracted.

This sample's time point: blood 2 weeks post-SBRT. Treatment denoted: 15 Gy SBRT to primary tumor, nephrectomy 4 weeks later. This renal cell carcinoma was of the clear cell type. The CDR3 covers 14 residues. V lost 4 bases, J lost 4 bases, and 13 bases lay in between. Here immunoSEQ multiplex PCR was the method, and the copy in TCRdb shows in-frame clones only, minus some. The data show some 130,000 clones, roughly 77% seen once. The rearrangement links TRBV23-1 to TRBJ1-1; maybe TRBD1 (5 bases). TRBV23-1 is noted as an ORF with a role that remains uncertain. The clonotype was recovered from a woman aged 55-69 years with renal cell carcinoma. The starting material was blood, obtained from a patient whose treatment included radiotherapy and nephrectomy. The CDR3 nucleotides read TGCGCCAGCAGTCTGGGACGGCCTTCCACTGAAGCTTTCTTT. Protein sequence: CASSLGRPSTEAFF.